This T cell receptor beta chain was documented in a study of blood T cell repertoires in COVID-19. Study details: Collection of acute and convalescent COVID-19 samples took place in the United States, Italy and Spain. From T cells, B-cell-depleted T cells, or PBMCs came the material, which was cDNA or gDNA.

Losses at the gene ends were 4 bases for V and 5 bases for J; bases not matched to a gene: 7. CDR1 and CDR2 (germline): SGHRS, YFSETQ. The CDR3 has 15 residues. As originally analysed: Nucleated cell number was recorded as an estimate derived from reference gene primer amplification. TCRdb's copy holds only in-frame clones and misses some; the assay was immunoSEQ multiplex PCR. The DNA was the basis for D and trimming; V, J and clone size are from that table. The sample includes over 250,000 clones, 86% of them seen just once. J is TRBJ2-2 and V is TRBV5-1; 8 bases are shared with TRBD1. The sequence was obtained from a man between 35 and 55 years old who had recovered from COVID-19. The sample comprised peripheral blood. The CDR3 reads CASSIGQGRTGELFF. CDR3 nucleotide sequence: TGCGCCAGCAGCATCGGACAGGGAAGGACCGGGGAGCTGTTTTTT.